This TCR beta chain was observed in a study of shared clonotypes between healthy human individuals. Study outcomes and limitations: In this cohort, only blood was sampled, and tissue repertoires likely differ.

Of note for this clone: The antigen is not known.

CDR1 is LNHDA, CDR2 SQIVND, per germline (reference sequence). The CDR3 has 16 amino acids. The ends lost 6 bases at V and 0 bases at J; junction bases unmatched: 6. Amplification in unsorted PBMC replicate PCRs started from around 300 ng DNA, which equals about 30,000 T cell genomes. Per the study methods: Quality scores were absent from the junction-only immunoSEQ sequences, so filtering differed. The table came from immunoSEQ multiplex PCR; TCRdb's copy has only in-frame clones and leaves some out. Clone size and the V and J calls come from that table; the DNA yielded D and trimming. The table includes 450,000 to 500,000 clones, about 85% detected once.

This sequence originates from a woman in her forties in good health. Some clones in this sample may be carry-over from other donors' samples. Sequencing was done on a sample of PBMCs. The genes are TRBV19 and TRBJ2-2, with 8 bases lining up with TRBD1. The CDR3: CASSPPGQANTGELFF. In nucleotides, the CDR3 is TGTGCCAGTAGCCCACCGGGACAGGCGAACACCGGGGAGCTGTTTTTT. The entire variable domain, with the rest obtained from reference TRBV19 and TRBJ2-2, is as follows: DGGITQSPKYLFRKEGQNVTLSCEQNLNHDAMYWYRQDPGQGLRLIYYSQIVNDFQKGDIAEGYSVSREKKESFPLTVTSAQKNPTAFYLCASSPPGQANTGELFFGEGSRLTVL.